This T cell receptor beta chain was identified during a study of cytotoxic CD8 clonotypes in ibrutinib-treated CLL. For the study at large: The study recorded mean values of approximately 260,000 productive templates and approximately 90,000 productive rearrangements per sample. Whole-study results and caveats: Before falling back toward baseline at progression, clonality had risen at the time of ibrutinib response.

Only in-frame clones appear in the TCRdb table, and some are missing; sequencing was by immunoSEQ multiplex PCR. The sample has approximately 100,000 clones, around four fifths seen once. Comments on this clone: Antigen: not known.

The germline gives CDR1 MNHNS, CDR2 SASEGT. The length of the CDR3 is 15 residues. Trimming pared 0 bases from V and 6 bases from J, leaving 14 bases between. The chain links TRBV6-1 to TRBJ1-1; D gene ambiguous. The receptor comes from a human donor with chronic lymphocytic leukemia. The material sequenced was PBMCs, taken after 12 months of ibrutinib treatment. The CDR3 region has the DNA TGTGCCAGCAGTGAAGCTCGGATTGGTTTAGCTGAAGCTTTCTTT. The encoded protein is CASSEARIGLAEAFF.